Shown below are 24 T cell receptor beta chains from a single sample sequenced in a study of T cell responses to AZD1222 COVID-19 vaccine (dated by TCRdb to the early 2020s). Library method: the immunoSEQ multiplex PCR assay. TCRdb limited this immuneACCESS table to in-frame rearrangements with V and J called. A share of clones is missing; checked studies link under half to unresolved V genes, and the rest is unexplained. The sample table contains around 110,000 clones; only one count was recorded for less than 95% of them. The ten most abundant clones make up 7% to 9% of the sample. What this sample's time point label stands for: about 28 days (+/-7) after the second vaccine dose. The sequencing used peripheral blood, collected 28 days after the second AZD1222 dose. These receptors were collected from an adult who received the AZD1222 COVID-19 vaccine.

This chain connects TRBV19 to TRBJ2-5; 7 bases fit TRBD1. This CDR3 has 14 residues. V lost 5 bases to trimming and J lost 5 bases; unmatched junction nucleotides: 8. From germline, CDR1 is LNHDA and CDR2 SQIVND (reference sequence). The CDR3 sequence is CASSPQGGGETQYF. The CDR3 coding sequence is TGTGCCAGTAGTCCCCAAGGGGGCGGGGAGACCCAGTACTTC. The full variable domain, rest sourced from reference TRBV19 and TRBJ2-5, is DGGITQSPKYLFRKEGQNVTLSCEQNLNHDAMYWYRQDPGQGLRLIYYSQIVNDFQKGDIAEGYSVSREKKESFPLTVTSAQKNPTAFYLCASSPQGGGETQYFGPGTRLLVL.

V gene TRBV6-5 combines with J gene TRBJ1-5; tentatively, D is TRBD1 (5 bases). The V end lost 4 bases, the J end lost 1 base, and 8 bases lay between the germline ends. Germline CDR1 is MNHEY and CDR2 is SVGAGI. This CDR3 comprises 14 residues. CDR3 in DNA: TGTGCCAGCAGTTCGGGGGGGAGCAATCAGCCCCAGCATTTT. Amino acid sequence: CASSSGGSNQPQHF.

The chain uses TRBV10-1 and TRBJ2-1, with D tentatively TRBD2 (6 bases). Germline lookup yields CDR1 WNHNN and CDR2 SYGVQD (reference sequence). Deletions cut 10 bases from V and 3 bases from J, with 16 bases between. The CDR3 covers 14 residues. The CDR3 is CATGPSSGYNEQFF. As DNA, the CDR3 is TGCGCCACCGGACCCAGTAGCGGCTACAATGAGCAGTTCTTC.

This chain joins TRBV6-2 or TRBV6-3 and TRBJ2-1, with 8 positions matching TRBD2. Trimming at V came to 5 bases and at J to 8 bases, leaving 5 bases not matched to a gene. CDR3 length: 13 amino acids. Germline values: CDR1 MNHEY, CDR2 SVGEGT. The CDR3 DNA follows: TGTGCCAGCAGTAAAGGACTAGCCTATGAGCAGTTCTTC. Translation: CASSKGLAYEQFF.

This chain connects TRBV29-1 to TRBJ1-5; no clear D. The CDR3 length is 13 residues. Germline V gene data show CDR1 as SQVTM and CDR2 as ANQGSEA. The V and J ends lost 4 bases and 3 bases respectively, with 10 bases between them. CDR3 DNA sequence: TGCAGCGTTGGCGGGAACCTCAATCAGCCCCAGCATTTT. Protein: CSVGGNLNQPQHF. The complete variable domain, with remaining parts taken from reference TRBV29-1 and TRBJ1-5, reads SAVISQKPSRDICQRGTSLTIQCQVDSQVTMMFWYRQQPGQSLTLIATANQGSEATYESGFVIDKFPISRPNLTFSTLTVSNMSPEDSSIYLCSVGGNLNQPQHFGDGTRLSIL.

The chain employs TRBV2 and TRBJ1-5; a possible D gene is TRBD1 (5 bases). Between the trimmed V and J ends, which lost 4 bases and 6 bases, there was a span of 13 bases. The CDR3 loop spans 14 amino acids. Germline V CDR1 and CDR2: SNHLY, FYNNEI. The CDR3 DNA is TGTGCCAGCAGTGGGGGGGAGGGCGTTCAGCCCCAGCATTTT. Translating gives CASSGGEGVQPQHF. The full variable domain, with the rest looked up from reference TRBV2 and TRBJ1-5, is EPEVTQTPSHQVTQMGQEVILRCVPISNHLYFYWYRQILGQKVEFLVSFYNNEISEKSEIFDDQFSVERPDGSNFTLKIRSTKLEDSAMYFCASSGGEGVQPQHFGDGTRLSIL.

The rearrangement links TRBV6-5 to TRBJ1-2; D remains unclear. Germline CDR1 reads MNHEY; CDR2 reads SVGAGI. The CDR3 spans 15 residues. V was pared by 0 bases and J by 1 base, with 9 bases between. As DNA, the CDR3 is TGTGCCAGCAGTTACTCGGCGGACGGTAACTATGGCTACACCTTC. This translates into CASSYSADGNYGYTF.

The chain employs TRBV7-9 and TRBJ2-5, with 10 bases identical to TRBD2. Trimming took 4 bases from V and 2 from J; bases not matched to a gene: 1. The CDR3 is 14 residues long. Germline V gene lookup returns CDR1 SEHNR and CDR2 FQNEAQ (reference sequence). CDR3 bases: TGTGCCAGCAGCTCGACTAGCGGGCAAGAGACCCAGTACTTC. The encoded protein is CASSSTSGQETQYF.

The chain carries TRBV11-1 and TRBJ1-2; 7 bases fit TRBD1. Germline V gene data show CDR1 as SGHAT and CDR2 as FQDESV (reference sequence). Germline trimming cut 2 bases from V and 4 bases from J; bases unmatched to any gene: 7. The CDR3 consists of 15 residues. CDR3 sequence (DNA): TGTGCCAGCAGCTTAACGGCCGACAGGGCCTATGGCTACACCTTC. It codes for CASSLTADRAYGYTF.

The chain uses TRBV5-1 and TRBJ1-1; D gene uncertain. This CDR3 region has 13 residues. The germline gives CDR1 SGHRS, CDR2 YFSETQ. V gave up 3 bases and J gave up 7 bases, with 13 bases separating them. CDR3 protein: CASSYPDGFEAFF. In DNA, the CDR3 is TGCGCCAGCAGCTATCCGGACGGATTTGAAGCTTTCTTT.

This clone was observed a single time. The sample holds other DNA sequences that translate to the same CDR3. The chain has TRBV29-1 and TRBJ2-7, with 10 bases matching TRBD1. J gave up 0 bases and V 7 bases, and 3 bases lay outside the gene matches. Germline V gene lookup returns CDR1 SQVTM and CDR2 ANQGSEA. This CDR3 comprises 13 residues. This CDR3 is CSAWTGGSYEQYF. CDR3 bases: TGCAGCGCTTGGACAGGGGGCTCCTACGAGCAGTACTTC.

The chain combines TRBV2 with TRBJ2-5; the D is unclear. CDR3 length: 13 residues. The germline gives CDR1 SNHLY, CDR2 FYNNEI. V lost 7 bases, J lost 2 bases, and 11 bases lay in between. CDR3 DNA: TGTGCCAGCAACCCGACTGCACAAGAGACCCAGTACTTC. This translates into CASNPTAQETQYF.

CDR3 sequence: CASSAGTGRGYTF. In DNA form, the CDR3 reads TGTGCCAGCAGCGCCGGGACAGGGCGCGGCTACACCTTC. This sequence joins TRBV9 and TRBJ1-2; 9 bases match TRBD1. Germline CDR1 SGDLS, CDR2 YYNGEE. V lost 3 bases to trimming and J lost 8 bases; unmatched junction nucleotides: 5. The CDR3 length is 13 residues.

The CDR3 loop reads CASSAPHAPAGEQYF. The CDR3 coding sequence is TGTGCCAGCAGCGCTCCCCATGCGCCCGCTGGGGAGCAGTACTTC. The rearrangement links TRBV9 to TRBJ2-7; no clear D gene. Trimming cost V 3 bases and J 7 bases, with 20 bases left between them. The CDR3 loop spans 15 amino acids. CDR1 and CDR2 (germline): SGDLS, YYNGEE.

V is TRBV6-2 or TRBV6-3 and J is TRBJ1-1; 7 nucleotides agree with TRBD1. The germline V gene has CDR1 MNHEY and CDR2 SVGEGT. The CDR3 consists of 16 residues. With 5 bases clipped from V and 0 bases from J, the junction kept 9 bases outside the gene matches. The CDR3 nucleotides are TGTGCCAGCAGTGATAGACAGGGAGGCATGAACACTGAAGCTTTCTTT. The encoded protein is CASSDRQGGMNTEAFF.

This sequence joins TRBV7-3 and TRBJ2-1; tentatively, D is TRBD2 (5 bases). Trimming removed 5 bases at V and 8 bases at J, with 13 bases between. From germline, CDR1 is SGHTA and CDR2 FQGTGA. The CDR3 spans 13 residues. CDR3 DNA sequence: TGTGCCAGCAGCGACCTATCCGGGGATGAGCAGTTCTTC. Its translation is CASSDLSGDEQFF.

The chain uses TRBV6-5 and TRBJ1-4; the D is unclear. V gave up 6 bases and J gave up 10 bases, with 18 bases separating them. The CDR3 has 14 amino acids. The germline V gene has CDR1 MNHEY and CDR2 SVGAGI. CDR3 nucleotide sequence: TGTGCCAGCAGCATCCAAGGATTGCCCAGAAAACTGTTTTTT. Protein sequence: CASSIQGLPRKLFF.

J is TRBJ1-1 and V is TRBV6-2 or TRBV6-3, with D tentatively TRBD1 (5 bases). The V end lost 2 bases, the J end lost 11 bases, and 9 bases lay between the germline ends. Germline V lookup: CDR1 MNHEY, CDR2 SVGEGT. There are 11 residues in the CDR3. The CDR3 is CASSYNGGAFF. DNA of the CDR3: TGTGCCAGCAGTTACAACGGGGGTGCTTTCTTT.

The V and J genes are TRBV6-2 or TRBV6-3 and TRBJ2-1, with TRBD1 identical over 8 bases. CDR3 length: 15 residues. Germline V gives CDR1 MNHEY, CDR2 SVGEGT. The V gene end was trimmed by 5 bases and the J gene end by 2 bases; junction bases not matched to a gene: 5. The CDR3 DNA is TGTGCCAGCAGTGACCCAGGGGGCGCCTACAATGAGCAGTTCTTC. As protein: CASSDPGGAYNEQFF.

The chain carries TRBV6-5 and TRBJ1-4; D may be TRBD1 (6 bases). This CDR3 comprises 15 residues. Trimming took off 5 bases at V and 4 bases at J, with 14 bases between the two ends. Per germline, CDR1 MNHEY and CDR2 SVGAGI. This CDR3 is CASSTRQAINEKLFF. The CDR3 coding sequence is TGTGCCAGCAGTACGCGACAGGCGATTAATGAAAAACTGTTTTTT.

The rearrangement joins TRBV19 to TRBJ2-2; D may match TRBD1 or TRBD2 (5 bases each). Germline CDR1 and CDR2: LNHDA and SQIVND (reference sequence). The CDR3 length is 15 residues. With 6 bases removed from V and 2 bases from J, the gap between germline ends came to 13 bases. CDR3 loop: CASRSAGANTGELFF. In DNA, the CDR3 is TGTGCCAGTAGAAGTGCCGGGGCCAACACCGGGGAGCTGTTTTTT.

The gene calls are TRBV24-1 and TRBJ2-3, with D uncertain. The CDR3 sequence is 14 residues long. The V and J ends lost 0 bases and 1 base respectively, with 4 bases between them. Germline assignment: CDR1 KGHDR and CDR2 SFDVKD. CDR3 sequence reads: CATSDLGGTDTQYF. The DNA of the CDR3 is TGTGCCACCAGTGATTTGGGCGGCACAGATACGCAGTATTTT.

This clone showed up just once. CDR3 bases: TGTGCCAGCAGCGCTGGGTTCCCCCAAGGAAGCACAGATACGCAGTATTTT. This encodes CASSAGFPQGSTDTQYF. This chain joins TRBV9 and TRBJ2-3; D remains ambiguous. Germline V gene sequence: CDR1 SGDLS, CDR2 YYNGEE. This CDR3 is built from 17 residues. V was trimmed by 3 bases and J by 0 bases, leaving 17 bases between them.

The chain joins TRBV7-9 to TRBJ2-7; D call uncertain. V was pared by 5 bases and J by 1 base, with 12 bases between. This CDR3 contains 14 residues. Germline CDR1 and CDR2: SEHNR and FQNEAQ (reference sequence). The CDR3 coding sequence is TGTGCCAGCAGCCCCGACTCTGTTTCCTACGAGCAGTACTTC. This translates into CASSPDSVSYEQYF.